Each of the 30 T cell receptor beta chains below was sequenced from the same sample in a study of blood T cell repertoires in COVID-19. Sequencing used immunoSEQ multiplex PCR; TCRdb keeps in-frame clones, though not all of them. The sample includes some 80,000 clones, over 80% of them seen just once. The sample consisted of peripheral blood. All receptors come from a man aged 50-60 years with acute or convalescent COVID-19.

The chain has TRBV11-3 and TRBJ1-2, with a weak D call TRBD1 (6 bases). V lost 1 base and J 1 base, leaving 16 bases between the germline ends. Germline V CDR1 and CDR2: SGHNT, YENEEA. This CDR3 has 17 amino acids. The DNA of the CDR3 is TGTGCCAGCAGCTTAGCCCGCGGGGGGGCCCATAACTATGGCTACACCTTC. This encodes CASSLARGGAHNYGYTF.

The V call is TRBV29-1, the J call TRBJ2-4; 7 bases align to TRBD1. The germline CDR1 and CDR2 sequences are SQVTM and ANQGSEA. With 3 bases clipped from V and 4 bases from J, the junction kept 3 bases outside the gene matches. CDR3 length: 13 amino acids. The CDR3 reads CSVEGTVKNIQYF. CDR3 DNA: TGCAGCGTTGAGGGGACAGTAAAAAACATTCAGTACTTC.

The gene calls are TRBV9 and TRBJ1-1; D not resolved. From germline, CDR1 is SGDLS and CDR2 YYNGEE. V dropped 2 bases and J dropped 4 bases, with 9 bases sitting between them. There are 13 residues in the CDR3. The CDR3 region has the DNA TGTGCCAGCAGCGTGCACGGTAGCACTGAAGCTTTCTTT. Translated, it gives CASSVHGSTEAFF.

The chain recombines TRBV7-9 with TRBJ2-7; TRBD2 aligns across 13 bases. From germline, CDR1 is SEHNR and CDR2 FQNEAQ (reference sequence). V lost 5 bases and J lost 6; bases outside the gene matches: 4. CDR3 length equals 14 residues. The CDR3 loop is CASSKLAGGPEQYF. CDR3 coding DNA: TGTGCCAGCAGCAAACTAGCGGGAGGGCCCGAGCAGTACTTC.

This clone has a single count. This sequence joins TRBV6-2 or TRBV6-3 and TRBJ2-3; D possibly corresponds to TRBD1 (5 bases). Germline values: CDR1 MNHEY, CDR2 SVGEGT. V lost 6 bases and J lost 6, with 10 bases in between. CDR3 length equals 12 residues. CDR3 amino acids: CASSPTVDTQYF. CDR3 DNA sequence: TGTGCCAGCAGCCCGACAGTGGATACGCAGTATTTT.

This chain uses TRBV10-1 with TRBJ2-7; 7 nucleotides agree with TRBD2. Looked up from germline, CDR1 is WNHNN and CDR2 is SYGVQD (reference sequence). This CDR3 region has 16 residues. Trimming cost V 5 bases and J 1 base; bases outside gene matches: 11. This CDR3 is CASSPLTSTTSYEQYF. CDR3 DNA: TGCGCCAGCAGTCCCCTGACTAGCACAACTTCCTACGAGCAGTACTTC.

The chain employs TRBV7-6 and TRBJ2-7; D is perhaps TRBD1 (6 bases). The ends were cut back, 5 bases at V and 3 bases at J, with 17 bases in the middle. The CDR3 has 15 residues. Germline loops: CDR1 SGHVS, CDR2 FNYEAQ. CDR3 amino acids: CASSLSPGTSYEQYF. CDR3 DNA sequence: TGTGCCAGCAGCCTGTCCCCCGGGACAAGCTACGAGCAGTACTTC.

In this sample, this clone turned up a few times. The CDR3 nucleotides read TGCAGCGTGGCAGGGGGCGTATTCCCCACAGATACGCAGTATTTT. Protein: CSVAGGVFPTDTQYF. The rearrangement joins TRBV29-1 to TRBJ2-3, with 8 bases matching TRBD1. The junction had 10 bases not matched to a gene; V was cut back by 6 bases and J by 2 bases. This CDR3 is 15 amino acids long. Germline V gives CDR1 SQVTM, CDR2 ANQGSEA.

This sequence joins TRBV6-2 or TRBV6-3 and TRBJ2-3; no firm D call. The CDR3 covers 13 residues. Trimming took off 6 bases at V and 1 base at J, with 8 bases between the two ends. From germline, CDR1 is MNHEY and CDR2 SVGEGT. The CDR3, as DNA: TGTGCCAGCAGCCACTCTCGCACAGATACGCAGTATTTT. Its translation: CASSHSRTDTQYF.

The V call is TRBV6-2 or TRBV6-3, the J call TRBJ2-5; 13 bases fit TRBD2. This CDR3 has 16 residues. The germline gives CDR1 MNHEY, CDR2 SVGEGT. Trimming cost V 5 bases and J 1 base; bases outside gene matches: 4. CDR3 protein: CASSPGLAGAQETQYF. CDR3 bases: TGTGCCAGCAGTCCCGGACTAGCGGGGGCCCAAGAGACCCAGTACTTC.

V usage is TRBV6-1 and J usage is TRBJ1-2; TRBD1 aligns across 12 bases. Trimming removed 4 bases from V and 4 bases from J; junction bases left unmatched: 7. This CDR3 is 16 amino acids long. CDR1 is MNHNS, CDR2 SASEGT, per germline. The CDR3 loop is CASSAGQGAEPYGYTF. The CDR3 DNA sequence: TGTGCCAGCAGTGCGGGACAGGGGGCTGAGCCCTATGGCTACACCTTC.

The V call is TRBV10-3, the J call TRBJ2-2; TRBD2 aligns across 8 bases. Looked up from germline, CDR1 is ENHRY and CDR2 is SYGVKD. This CDR3 is 16 amino acids long. V was pared by 4 bases and J by 4 bases, with 8 bases of the junction left unmatched. The CDR3 loop is CAISGFSGIGTGELFF. The CDR3 nucleotides are TGTGCCATCAGTGGTTTTAGCGGGATAGGCACCGGGGAGCTGTTTTTT.

The chain has TRBV27 and TRBJ2-1; 10 positions match TRBD2. J lost 4 bases, V lost 4 bases, and 4 bases had no gene match. Looked up from germline, CDR1 is MNHEY and CDR2 is SMNVEV (reference sequence). CDR3 length: 15 residues. CDR3 coding DNA: TGTGCCAGCAGTTCCCTAGCGGGAGTATACAATGAGCAGTTCTTC. Protein sequence: CASSSLAGVYNEQFF.

V and J are TRBV28 and TRBJ1-4; 11 nucleotides agree with TRBD1. Germline V gene lookup returns CDR1 MDHEN and CDR2 SYDVKM. J was trimmed by 7 bases and V by 5 bases; bases with no gene match: 3. CDR3 length equals 14 residues. CDR3 in amino acids: CASSGQGAGEKLFF. The CDR3 coding sequence is TGTGCCAGCAGTGGACAGGGGGCGGGTGAAAAACTGTTTTTT.

The J gene is TRBJ2-7, the V gene TRBV5-1; TRBD1 matches at 10 bases. V lost 3 bases, J lost 5 bases, and 5 bases stayed unmatched. The germline gives CDR1 SGHRS, CDR2 YFSETQ. This CDR3 spans 14 amino acids. DNA of the CDR3: TGCGCCAGCAGCTGGACAGGGGGAGCGGACGAGCAGTACTTC. Residues: CASSWTGGADEQYF.

This chain joins TRBV7-2 and TRBJ2-2; TRBD1 aligns across 7 bases. From germline, CDR1 is SGHTA and CDR2 FQGNSA. This CDR3 has 13 amino acids. J was trimmed by 7 bases and V by 6 bases; bases with no gene match: 5. The CDR3 loop is CASSSQGVGELFF. The CDR3 DNA is TGTGCCAGCAGTTCCCAGGGGGTCGGGGAGCTGTTTTTT.

The V and J genes are TRBV5-1 and TRBJ2-1; possible D gene TRBD1, 6 bases. The CDR3 has 16 residues. Germline V gene data show CDR1 as SGHRS and CDR2 as YFSETQ. V was shortened by 0 bases and J by 4 bases, with 14 bases between the two germline ends. The CDR3 DNA reads as TGCGCCAGCAGCTTGGCCTTAGGACAGTCATACAATGAGCAGTTCTTC. It specifies CASSLALGQSYNEQFF.

The chain couples TRBV7-9 to TRBJ2-2, with unresolved D. Germline loops: CDR1 SEHNR, CDR2 FQNEAQ (reference sequence). Trimming left V 5 bases short and J 3 bases short, with 10 bases between. The CDR3 is 14 residues long. In DNA form, the CDR3 reads TGTGCCAGCAGCCCCCGACAAGACACCGGGGAGCTGTTTTTT. The encoded protein is CASSPRQDTGELFF.

Of note for this clone: The same CDR3 is also encoded by other DNA sequences in this sample. The V and J genes are TRBV7-2 and TRBJ1-1; perhaps TRBD1 as D (6 bases). The germline V gene has CDR1 SGHTA and CDR2 FQGNSA. The V end was cut by 6 bases, the J end by 2 bases, with 10 bases between. The CDR3 is made up of 13 amino acids. This chain's CDR3 is CASSPQGNTEAFF. In nucleotides, the CDR3 is TGTGCCAGCAGTCCACAGGGAAACACTGAAGCTTTCTTT.

CDR3 region: CASRSSGHPLYEQYF. CDR3 DNA: TGCGCCAGCAGGAGTAGCGGACACCCCCTATACGAGCAGTACTTC. This chain joins TRBV10-2 and TRBJ2-7, with a possible D match to TRBD2 (6 bases). The V end was cut by 6 bases, the J end by 4 bases, with 19 bases between. This CDR3 has 15 residues. The germline CDR1 and CDR2 sequences are WSHSY and SAAADI.

V is TRBV5-1 and J is TRBJ2-7, with 10 nucleotides matching TRBD2. The CDR3 totals 14 residues. Germline V gene sequence: CDR1 SGHRS, CDR2 YFSETQ. V trimming: 4 bases; J trimming: 5 bases; junction bases outside the gene matches: 6. The chain's CDR3 is CASSETSGANEQYF. The DNA of the CDR3 is TGCGCCAGCAGCGAAACTAGCGGGGCCAACGAGCAGTACTTC.

This chain connects TRBV5-4 to TRBJ1-5, with D possibly being TRBD1 (5 bases). Deletions cut 0 bases from V and 7 bases from J, with 11 bases between. CDR3 length equals 14 residues. Germline V lookup: CDR1 SGHNT, CDR2 YYREEE (reference sequence). The CDR3 nucleotides are TGTGCCAGCAGCTTGGCGGGGGGGAAGCAGCCCCAGCATTTT. It encodes CASSLAGGKQPQHF.

The V call is TRBV4-3, the J call TRBJ2-7, with 7 positions matching TRBD1. CDR3 length equals 15 residues. Germline loops: CDR1 LGHNA, CDR2 YSLEER. With 0 bases clipped from V and 3 bases from J, the junction kept 5 bases outside the gene matches. In nucleotides, the CDR3 is TGCGCCAGCAGCCAAGACATGGCAGGGGGCTACGAGCAGTACTTC. Its translation: CASSQDMAGGYEQYF.

V gene TRBV7-2 combines with J gene TRBJ2-4; TRBD2 matches at 12 bases. CDR1 is SGHTA and CDR2 is FQGNSA in the germline V gene. The CDR3 covers 19 residues. The J segment lost 1 base and the V segment lost 4 bases, leaving 11 bases of the junction unmatched. For the CDR3, the DNA is TGTGCCAGCAGCTCTAGACTAGCGGGAGCGGCGGGGGCCAAAAACATTCAGTACTTC. It codes for CASSSRLAGAAGAKNIQYF.

The V call is TRBV4-3, the J call TRBJ2-5; 7 nucleotides align to TRBD1. The CDR3 contains 14 residues. V lost 1 base and J lost 5; bases outside the gene matches: 4. The germline gives CDR1 LGHNA, CDR2 YSLEER. The DNA for the CDR3 is TGCGCCAGCAGCCAAGGACAGGGTCGGGAGACCCAGTACTTC. It translates to CASSQGQGRETQYF.

This clone was observed a handful of times. The chain employs TRBV5-1 and TRBJ1-1, with D tentatively TRBD1 (6 bases). The V end was cut by 3 bases, the J end by 7 bases, with 13 bases between. The germline V gene encodes CDR1 SGHRS and CDR2 YFSETQ. The CDR3 is made up of 13 amino acids. The CDR3 loop reads CASSYARGGEAFF. CDR3 sequence (DNA): TGCGCCAGCAGCTACGCTCGAGGGGGTGAAGCTTTCTTT.

The chain links TRBV28 to TRBJ2-5, with D tentatively TRBD2 (7 bases). Germline V gene data show CDR1 as MDHEN and CDR2 as SYDVKM. Trimming removed 4 bases at V and 3 bases at J, with 18 bases between. The CDR3 consists of 16 residues. CDR3 coding DNA: TGTGCCAGCAGTTCCCTAGGGGGGGCTATTAAAGAGACCCAGTACTTC. As protein: CASSSLGGAIKETQYF.

The chain carries TRBV2 and TRBJ1-5; TRBD1 agrees at 7 bases. CDR1 is SNHLY, CDR2 FYNNEI, per germline. The CDR3 loop spans 14 amino acids. V lost 10 bases and J lost 0; bases outside the gene matches: 6. CDR3 coding DNA: TGTGCCACAGGACAGGATGATAGCAATCAGCCCCAGCATTTT. This codes for CATGQDDSNQPQHF.

V is TRBV5-1 and J is TRBJ2-3; D possibly corresponds to TRBD1 (6 bases). Germline V CDR1 and CDR2: SGHRS, YFSETQ. The CDR3 spans 13 residues. V was shortened by 3 bases and J by 3 bases, with 8 bases between the two germline ends. This CDR3 is CASSSGVTDTQYF. The DNA of the CDR3 is TGCGCCAGCAGCTCAGGGGTAACAGATACGCAGTATTTT. Together with reference TRBV5-1 and TRBJ2-3, the CDR3 gives the full variable domain: KAGVTQTPRYLIKTRGQQVTLSCSPISGHRSVSWYQQTPGQGLQFLFEYFSETQRNKGNFPGRFSGRQFSNSRSEMNVSTLELGDSALYLCASSSGVTDTQYFGPGTRLTVL.

The chain recombines TRBV2 with TRBJ1-2; D is unresolved. V was clipped by 10 bases and J by 8 bases, with 20 bases between them. CDR1 is SNHLY, CDR2 FYNNEI, per germline. This CDR3 spans 13 amino acids. This CDR3 reads CAINLQFSGGYTF. The CDR3 DNA sequence: TGTGCCATAAATCTACAATTTTCGGGAGGCTACACCTTC.